This T cell receptor (beta chain) derives from a study of beta chain features in type 1 diabetes. Study conclusions and caveats: Patients with Type 1 diabetes showed moderately but significantly shorter TCRB CDR3s in all four CD4+ subsets. Whether TCRB rearrangement is influenced by HLA type went unresolved here.

The sequenced template was cDNA made from the entire isolated RNA. Using immunoSEQ multiplex PCR, the repertoire was profiled, and TCRdb retains in-frame clones only, with some absent. The sample records about 150,000 clones, around 10% being singletons. Points on this clone: Its antigen is unknown.

The sequenced sample consisted of central memory CD4+ T cells from blood. This TCR derives from a man aged 25 to 45 with type 1 diabetes.

The CDR3 loop is CASSELADSYEQYF. CDR3 DNA: TGTGCCAGCAGTGAACTAGCGGACTCCTACGAGCAGTACTTC. The chain employs TRBV6-1 and TRBJ2-7, with 7 nucleotides matching TRBD2. The V segment lost 2 bases and the J segment 0 bases; nucleotides outside the gene matches: 1. The germline V gene encodes CDR1 MNHNS and CDR2 SASEGT. The CDR3 has 14 residues.